The 5 T cell receptor beta chains listed next were all sequenced from one sample in a study of a mutant IDH1 vaccine in newly diagnosed glioma. Profiled with immunoSEQ multiplex PCR; TCRdb holds only in-frame clones, not every one. The sample holds 60,000 to 85,000 clones, approximately 85% seen once. Time point in this sample: week 23, last vaccination. Alongside topical imiquimod, each dose of vaccine comprised 300 ug of mutant IDH1 20-mer peptide. Their antigens are not known. The sequencing here drew on PBMCs, taken from a glioma patient whose treatment included an IDH1 peptide vaccine. Every receptor here comes from a woman aged 45-65 years with glioma.

The chain joins TRBV10-3 to TRBJ2-5; D could derive from TRBD1 or TRBD2 (6 bases each). Between the trimmed V and J ends, which lost 4 bases and 3 bases, there was a span of 9 bases. Germline V lookup: CDR1 ENHRY, CDR2 SYGVKD. This CDR3 is built from 13 residues. CDR3 nucleotides: TGTGCCATCAGTGGGGGGGCGGAAGAGACCCAGTACTTC. Protein sequence: CAISGGAEETQYF.

The chain couples TRBV2 to TRBJ1-1, with a weak D call TRBD1 (5 bases). V gave up 6 bases and J gave up 7 bases, with 15 bases separating them. Germline V gene lookup returns CDR1 SNHLY and CDR2 FYNNEI. This CDR3 comprises 13 residues. The CDR3 loop reads CASSWYGGGEAFF. For the CDR3, the DNA is TGTGCCAGCAGCTGGTATGGGGGGGGTGAAGCTTTCTTT.

The rearrangement uses TRBV6-5 and TRBJ1-2, with D possibly matching TRBD1 (5 bases). V lost 0 bases and J 8 bases, leaving 16 bases between the germline ends. Germline CDR1 and CDR2: MNHEY and SVGAGI. The CDR3 sequence is 15 residues long. The CDR3 nucleotides read TGTGCCAGCAGTTACTCGACCTCGGGGCGGGGAGGCTACACCTTC. It codes for CASSYSTSGRGGYTF.

Only one count was recorded for this clone. This CDR3 reads CASSLGLAGTYEQYF. CDR3 nucleotides: TGTGCCAGCAGCTTAGGGTTAGCGGGGACCTACGAGCAGTACTTC. The rearrangement uses TRBV11-1 and TRBJ2-7; TRBD2 matches 8 bases. Germline V CDR1 and CDR2: SGHAT, FQDESV (reference sequence). J was trimmed by 2 bases and V by 1 base; bases with no gene match: 4. The CDR3 is 15 residues long.

The chain links TRBV15 to TRBJ1-4; tentatively, D is TRBD1 (6 bases). The CDR3 runs to 15 residues. In germline, CDR1 is LNHNV, CDR2 YYDKDF (reference sequence). Deletions cut 2 bases from V and 5 bases from J, with 12 bases between. The CDR3 loop reads CATSRRQEQNEKLFF. The CDR3 nucleotides are TGTGCCACCAGCAGACGACAGGAGCAAAATGAAAAACTGTTTTTT.